The 15 T cell receptor beta chains listed next were all sequenced from one sample in a study of neurological immune-mediated disorders. From the 5' RACE reads, TCRdb called clonotypes with MiXCR, one entry per CDR3 protein. The sample records 69,000 or so distinct CDR3 sequences, 4.8% being singletons. The sequenced sample consisted of PBMCs. Receptors originate from a woman in her 70s with multiple sclerosis.

This clonotype was detected ten times or more. The V call is TRBV20-1, the J call TRBJ2-1; 7 bases are a match to TRBD1. The J segment lost 0 bases and the V segment lost 4 bases, leaving 6 bases of the junction unmatched. The CDR3 runs to 15 residues. Per the germline V gene, CDR1 is DFQATT and CDR2 is SNEGSKA (reference sequence). CDR3 DNA sequence: TGCAGTGCTACGACAGGGCTTCGCTCCTACAATGAGCAGTTCTTC. This sequence encodes CSATTGLRSYNEQFF.

In its sample, this clonotype was seen many times. V is TRBV7-2 and J is TRBJ1-5; a weak D match, TRBD1 (5 bases). The V gene lost 0 bases and the J gene lost 3 bases, with 9 bases spanning the gap. The germline V gene encodes CDR1 SGHTA and CDR2 FQGNSA. The CDR3 has 15 residues. The CDR3 is CASSLARQPNQPQHF. The DNA for the CDR3 is TGTGCCAGCAGCTTAGCCCGACAGCCCAATCAGCCCCAGCATTTT. The full variable domain, completed using reference TRBV7-2 and TRBJ1-5, is GAGVSQSPSNKVTEKGKDVELRCDPISGHTALYWYRQSLGQGLEFLIYFQGNSAPDKSGLPSDRFSAERTGGSVSTLTIQRTQQEDSAVYLCASSLARQPNQPQHFGDGTRLSIL.

This clonotype was counted many times. This sequence joins TRBV14 and TRBJ2-1; TRBD2 matches 10 bases. V shed 5 bases and J 4 bases; nucleotides not matched to a gene: 5. This CDR3 is built from 15 residues. Germline V gives CDR1 SGHDN, CDR2 FVKESK. The CDR3 loop is CASSTRTSGYNEQFF. The CDR3 region has the DNA TGTGCCAGCAGCACCAGGACTAGCGGTTACAATGAGCAGTTCTTC.

This clonotype was counted many times. V and J are TRBV4-3 and TRBJ1-1, with no clear D. Germline CDR1 is LGHNA and CDR2 is YSLEER. V was pared by 1 base and J by 8 bases, with 14 bases between. The CDR3 is made up of 14 amino acids. DNA of the CDR3: TGCGCCAGCAGCCAAGGTGGGCCTCCCTTCGAAGCTTTCTTT. This codes for CASSQGGPPFEAFF.

This clonotype occurred many times. The chain recombines TRBV2 with TRBJ2-2; 8 bases line up with TRBD2. Looked up from germline, CDR1 is SNHLY and CDR2 is FYNNEI. V lost 0 bases and J lost 4; bases outside the gene matches: 4. This CDR3 has 16 amino acids. The CDR3, as DNA: TGTGCCAGCAGTGAAGCGGACCTAGCGGGCACCGGGGAGCTGTTTTTT. Its translation: CASSEADLAGTGELFF.

As for this clonotype: Mismatch with germline at one junction end may stem from a read error. This rearrangement joins TRBV2 to TRBJ2-3; 8 nucleotides agree with TRBD2. Germline values: CDR1 SNHLY, CDR2 FYNNEI. The CDR3 covers 16 residues. CDR3 protein: CAISPPSGLAGGTQYF. CDR3 nucleotide sequence: TGTGCCATCAGTCCCCCCTCCGGACTAGCTGGAGGGACGCAGTATTTT.

This clonotype is a singleton in its sample. A much larger clone lies one base from this, so it may be a read error. This chain connects TRBV20-1 to TRBJ2-3; D perhaps matches TRBD2 (6 bases). This CDR3 comprises 14 residues. The germline gives CDR1 DFQATT, CDR2 SNEGSKA (reference sequence). Trimming took off 6 bases at V and 5 bases at J, with 18 bases between the two ends. CDR3 nucleotide sequence: TGCAGTGCCCAGTCGGGGGAGCGTCAAGATACGCAGTATTTT. The encoded protein is CSAQSGERQDTQYF.

This clonotype was detected many times. In DNA form, the CDR3 reads TGCAGTGCTAGCCGGGGCTTCACAGATACGCAGTATTTT. Its protein product is CSASRGFTDTQYF. The chain is built from TRBV20-1 and TRBJ2-3; the D call may be TRBD1 or TRBD2 (5 bases each). Looked up from germline, CDR1 is DFQATT and CDR2 is SNEGSKA (reference sequence). V was shortened by 3 bases and J by 2 bases, with 9 bases between the two germline ends. This CDR3 region has 13 residues.

The table lists this clonotype with a few counts. CDR3 DNA sequence: TGTGCCAGCAGTTTAGGACAGTCCCGGGAGCTGTTTTTT. It is translated as CASSLGQSRELFF. The gene calls are TRBV12-3 or TRBV12-4 and TRBJ2-2; tentative D call: TRBD1 (5 bases). The V and J ends lost 1 base and 9 bases respectively, with 9 bases between them. The CDR3 extends over 13 amino acids.

This clonotype has at least ten counts. V usage is TRBV27 and J usage is TRBJ1-2; 7 bases align to TRBD1. Germline V gene lookup returns CDR1 MNHEY and CDR2 SMNVEV (reference sequence). This CDR3 has 17 residues. The J segment lost 5 bases and the V segment lost 7 bases, leaving 19 bases of the junction unmatched. CDR3 DNA: TGTGCCAGCAAACCTTCAGGGGGTTTCGTCGCTGGGTATGGCTACACCTTC. Translation: CASKPSGGFVAGYGYTF.

This clonotype was counted many times. The chain uses TRBV10-1 and TRBJ2-7; 15 bases line up with TRBD2. The CDR3 is 17 amino acids. V lost 5 bases, J lost 0 bases, and 5 bases stayed unmatched. CDR1 and CDR2 from the germline V gene are WNHNN and SYGVQD (reference sequence). The CDR3 DNA is TGCGCCAGCAGTTCGGGACTAGCGGGAGGCCTCTCCTACGAGCAGTACTTC. Translation gives CASSSGLAGGLSYEQYF.

This clonotype was seen repeatedly, ten times or more. The chain combines TRBV20-1 with TRBJ1-5; D is possibly TRBD1 (6 bases). Germline V gene sequence: CDR1 DFQATT, CDR2 SNEGSKA (reference sequence). The CDR3 has 14 amino acids. Trimming stripped 5 bases from V and 4 bases from J, with 15 bases between. CDR3 sequence reads: CSAWRGAPNQPQHF. CDR3 in DNA: TGCAGTGCTTGGCGGGGGGCCCCAAATCAGCCCCAGCATTTT.

This clonotype has at least ten counts. The DNA of the CDR3 is TGTGCCAGCAGCCCTAGCGGGAGGGCCGGAGAGCAGTTCTTC. As protein: CASSPSGRAGEQFF. The J gene is TRBJ2-1, the V gene TRBV3-1; 12 bases agree with TRBD2. This CDR3 has 14 residues. Germline V gives CDR1 LGHDT, CDR2 YNNKEL (reference sequence). V shed 4 bases and J 10 bases; nucleotides not matched to a gene: 5.

This clonotype showed up many times. This chain connects TRBV7-2 to TRBJ2-1; D may be TRBD2 (6 bases). Per germline, CDR1 SGHTA and CDR2 FQGNSA. The CDR3 runs to 13 residues. The ends were cut back, 7 bases at V and 7 bases at J, with 14 bases in the middle. CDR3 loop: CASMGLRRNEQFF. CDR3 DNA: TGTGCCAGCATGGGACTCCGAAGGAATGAGCAGTTCTTC.

This clonotype was seen repeatedly, ten times or more. The chain employs TRBV10-3 and TRBJ2-6; D is uncertain. This CDR3 region has 14 residues. CDR1 is ENHRY and CDR2 is SYGVKD in the germline V gene. Trimming shortened V by 3 bases and J by 0 bases, and 3 bases separated the two germline ends. The CDR3 protein is CAISDSSGANVLTF. The CDR3 bases are TGTGCCATCAGTGACAGCTCTGGGGCCAACGTCCTGACTTTC.